This T cell receptor beta chain originates from a study of blood T cell repertoires in COVID-19. Study overall: T cells, B-cell-depleted T cells, or PBMCs provided the cDNA or gDNA that served as material.

Germline CDR1 and CDR2: SEHNR and FQNEAQ (reference sequence). The CDR3 consists of 15 residues. The ends lost 1 base at V and 8 bases at J; junction bases unmatched: 8. Original processing notes: Nucleated cell number was recorded as an estimate derived from reference gene primer amplification. Profiled with immunoSEQ multiplex PCR; TCRdb holds only in-frame clones, not every one. Clone size and V and J calls were adopted from that table, with D and trimming inferred from the DNA. The repertoire holds approximately 98,000 clones, around 76% seen once, with approximately 20% in the top ten. J is TRBJ2-1 and V is TRBV7-9, with TRBD2 matching over 7 bases. The sequence was obtained from a man at least 80 years old with acute or convalescent COVID-19. Specimen: peripheral blood. CDR3 residues: CASSLGNGGGHEQFF. The CDR3 DNA is TGTGCCAGCAGCTTAGGGAACGGCGGGGGTCATGAGCAGTTCTTC.